This T cell receptor beta chain was documented in a study of blood T cells in healthy people across ages. This clonotype was recorded only once. This may arise from a read error, as a much more abundant clone is one base away. The germline V gene has CDR1 SQVTM and CDR2 ANQGSEA. CDR3 length: 13 residues. Combining a sample-barcoded 5' primer with a J-beta primer mix, a second PCR ran for 7 to 11 cycles. Each of the cDNA molecules was tagged by a template-switch adaptor with 12 random nucleotides. Each CDR3 protein is one row after TCRdb ran MiXCR on the 5' RACE reads. In the table there are almost 1 million distinct CDR3 sequences, 51% of which are singletons.

The J gene is TRBJ2-6, the V gene TRBV29-1; maybe TRBD1 (5 bases). Sequences were obtained from blood. The sequence was obtained from a woman aged 60-75 years in good health. The DNA for the CDR3 is TGCAGCGTTGGCCGATCTGGGGCCAACGTCCGGACTTTC. It encodes CSVGRSGANVRTF.